This T cell receptor (beta chain) was found in a study of identifying expanded T cells in peripheral blood. This CDR3 has 14 amino acids. CDR1 and CDR2 from the germline V gene are MDHEN and SYDVKM. V lost 3 bases and J lost 6; bases outside the gene matches: 4. Profiled with immunoSEQ multiplex PCR; TCRdb holds only in-frame clones, not every one. The sample records about 81,000 clones, roughly 89% being singletons. The clonotype comes from a person aged 18 to 69 in good health. The V and J genes are TRBV28 and TRBJ1-5; 8 nucleotides agree with TRBD1. Input material: blood. The CDR3 coding sequence is TGTGCCAGCAGTTTGGGACAGGATCGTCAGCCCCAGCATTTT. This gives the protein CASSLGQDRQPQHF.